Below, one T cell receptor beta chain is given with its context. Its antigen is undetermined. Naive CD8 cells were CD45RO-negative, positively selected for CCR7, excluding terminally differentiated effector memory CD45RA+ cells. This sample was included in a study of shared clonotypes between healthy human individuals. General study findings and limits: It was the few donors that limited the genetic and exposure-history diversity represented. The study found roughly 5% of naive CD4 clonotypes shared across several donors. Rarefaction curves obtained for sorted subsets showed sequencing incomplete despite large depth.

The V gene's germline CDR1 is MNHEY and CDR2 SVGAGI. The CDR3 extends over 16 amino acids. The germline V and J ends were trimmed by 2 bases and 0 bases, with 10 bases remaining between them. Per sorted-subset replicate PCR, input was roughly 220 ng DNA, representing about 30,000 T cell genomes. Assay used: immunoSEQ multiplex PCR; TCRdb lists only in-frame clones, some missing. The sample comprises about 2.1 million clones, just under 95% of which are singletons, and approximately 1.7% rests with the top ten. This TCR was sampled from a man between 18 and 29 years old in good health. Some clones in this sample may be carry-over from other donors' samples. What was sequenced was naive CD8+ T cells from PBMCs. The chain is built from TRBV6-5 and TRBJ2-2; perhaps TRBD1 as D (6 bases). The CDR3, as DNA: TGTGCCAGCAGTTACCTGGGACAAGCGAACACCGGGGAGCTGTTTTTT. As protein: CASSYLGQANTGELFF.